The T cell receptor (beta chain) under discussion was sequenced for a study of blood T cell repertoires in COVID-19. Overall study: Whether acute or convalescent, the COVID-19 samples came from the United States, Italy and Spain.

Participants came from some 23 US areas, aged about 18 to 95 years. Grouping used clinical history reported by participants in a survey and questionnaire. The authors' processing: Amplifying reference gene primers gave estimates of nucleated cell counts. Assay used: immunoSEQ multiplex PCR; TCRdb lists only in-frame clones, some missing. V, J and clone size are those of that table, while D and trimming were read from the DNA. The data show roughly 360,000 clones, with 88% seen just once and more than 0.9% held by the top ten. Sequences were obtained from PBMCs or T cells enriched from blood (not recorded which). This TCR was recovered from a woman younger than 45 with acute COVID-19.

The CDR3 nucleotides are TGCGCCAGCAAGTTTTGGACTGACAATCAGCCCCAGCATTTT. Protein sequence: CASKFWTDNQPQHF. The chain employs TRBV23-1 and TRBJ1-5; D ambiguous. TRBV23-1 carries the ORF label, with uncertain function. The CDR3 is made up of 14 amino acids. The V and J ends lost 7 bases and 3 bases respectively, with 13 bases between them.